This TCR beta chain emerged from a study of blood T cell repertoires in COVID-19. For the study at large: COVID-19 samples collected from the United States, Italy and Spain covered acute and convalescent phases.

The CDR3 has 15 residues. Germline CDR1 reads MDHEN; CDR2 reads SYDVKM. Trimming at V came to 5 bases and at J to 8 bases, leaving 8 bases not matched to a gene. Participants were aged 18 to 89 years from some 24 US areas. Only in-frame clones appear in the TCRdb table, and some are missing; sequencing was by immunoSEQ multiplex PCR. The sample has about 300,000 clones; approximately 90% are singletons. The chain combines TRBV28 with TRBJ2-1; 11 bases map to TRBD2. This TCR came from a woman in her thirties who had recovered from COVID-19. What was sequenced was PBMCs or T cells enriched from blood (not recorded which). The CDR3 here is CASSSSGGARDEQFF. CDR3 DNA: TGTGCCAGCAGTAGTAGCGGGGGGGCCAGGGATGAGCAGTTCTTC.